The 9 T cell receptor beta chains in this list originate from one sample, sequenced in a study of relationships among human T cell subsets. Anti-CD25 beads selected CD4+CD25+ regulatory T cells from positively selected CD4+ cells. The T cell receptor alpha and beta CDR3 regions were amplified from mRNA by semiquantitative ARM-PCR. In ARM-PCR, communal superprimers followed tagged nested gene-specific primers for exponential amplification. TCRdb re-analysed the multiplex PCR reads in MiXCR, keeping a single row per CDR3 protein. The sample includes about 14,000 distinct CDR3 sequences, 50% to 75% of them seen just once. The sample was Tregs sorted from blood. Receptor source: a man aged 40-49 years in good health.

The V call is TRBV12-5, the J call TRBJ1-5, with D maybe TRBD1 (6 bases). Trimming left V 9 bases short and J 4 bases short, with 16 bases between. Per germline, CDR1 LGHNT and CDR2 FRNRAP. CDR3 length: 14 residues. CDR3 loop: CASPQGQRNQPQHF. The CDR3 nucleotides are TGTGCTAGCCCCCAGGGGCAGCGAAATCAGCCCCAGCATTTT.

The chain joins TRBV29-1 to TRBJ2-5; unclear D gene. CDR3 length: 13 residues. Germline V lookup: CDR1 SQVTM, CDR2 ANQGSEA. V was pared by 7 bases and J by 4 bases, with 16 bases between. CDR3 in amino acids: CSGVHHSAETQYF. In nucleotides, the CDR3 is TGCAGCGGGGTGCATCATTCGGCAGAGACCCAGTACTTC.

This chain connects TRBV24-1 to TRBJ2-1; 7 nucleotides align to TRBD1. Trimming removed 3 bases from V and 5 bases from J; junction bases left unmatched: 6. CDR3 size: 15 residues. Germline V CDR1 and CDR2: KGHDR, SFDVKD. The CDR3 sequence is CATSDTGQQNNEQFF. CDR3 coding DNA: TGTGCCACCAGTGATACGGGACAGCAAAACAATGAGCAGTTCTTC.

This sequence joins TRBV28 and TRBJ1-1; weak D call: TRBD1 (6 bases). V shed 5 bases and J shed 7 bases, with 11 bases lying between them. CDR1 MDHEN and CDR2 SYDVKM come from the germline V gene. The CDR3 has 12 residues. The chain's CDR3 is CASSRQAREAFF. CDR3 coding DNA: TGTGCCAGCAGTCGACAGGCCCGTGAAGCTTTCTTT.

The chain joins TRBV28 to TRBJ1-1; maybe TRBD1 (5 bases). The V gene lost 8 bases and the J gene lost 5 bases, with 18 bases spanning the gap. Germline V lookup: CDR1 MDHEN, CDR2 SYDVKM. The CDR3 sequence is 14 residues long. CDR3 coding DNA: TGTGCCAGCGGTCCCGACAGTCTGGGAACTGAAGCTTTCTTT. Residues: CASGPDSLGTEAFF.

The V call is TRBV11-2, the J call TRBJ1-1, with D unclear. The CDR3 consists of 16 residues. CDR1 and CDR2 from the germline V gene are SGHAT and FQNNGV. V was trimmed by 5 bases and J by 0 bases, leaving 16 bases between them. The chain's CDR3 is CASSKGPQRMNTEAFF. The DNA of the CDR3 is TGTGCCAGCAGCAAAGGACCGCAACGGATGAACACTGAAGCTTTCTTT.

The chain recombines TRBV11-2 with TRBJ2-7, with 7 bases lining up with TRBD1. Germline values: CDR1 SGHAT, CDR2 FQNNGV. J gave up 1 base and V 3 bases, and 3 bases lay outside the gene matches. The CDR3 runs 14 residues. The CDR3 region has the DNA TGTGCCAGCAGCTTTGCCAGGGGGTCCTACGAGCAGTACTTC. It codes for CASSFARGSYEQYF.

V gene TRBV30 combines with J gene TRBJ2-7, with D perhaps assigned TRBD1 or TRBD2 (6 bases each). Germline CDR1 and CDR2: GTSNPN and SVGIG (reference sequence). The germline V and J ends were trimmed by 8 bases and 3 bases, with 17 bases remaining between them. The CDR3 has 13 amino acids. The CDR3 DNA reads as TGTGCCGGGAACAGAGGGGGAGGCTACGAGCAGTACTTC. This gives the protein CAGNRGGGYEQYF. The variable domain in full, completed from reference TRBV30 and TRBJ2-7, reads SQTIHQWPATLVQPVGSPLSLECTVEGTSNPNLYWYRQAAGRGLQLLFYSVGIGQISSEVPQNLSASRPQDRQFILSSKKLLLSDSGFYLCAGNRGGGYEQYFGPGTRLTVT.

The chain carries TRBV11-2 and TRBJ1-4, with D tentatively TRBD1 (5 bases). The germline V gene encodes CDR1 SGHAT and CDR2 FQNNGV. This CDR3 spans 16 amino acids. The V end lost 1 base, the J end lost 4 bases, and 13 bases lay between the germline ends. CDR3 protein: CASSLGSGDYNEKLFF. The DNA for the CDR3 is TGTGCCAGCAGCTTAGGATCGGGGGATTATAATGAAAAACTGTTTTTT.